The 21 T cell receptor beta chains below all came from one sample that was sequenced in a study of blood T cell repertoires in COVID-19 (dated by TCRdb to the early 2020s). Receptor amplification or capture employed the immunoSEQ multiplex PCR assay. TCRdb mirrors the immuneACCESS table, restricted to in-frame sequences. Some clones are absent from its copies; in checked studies, under half trace to an unresolved V gene, and the reason for the others is unknown. The sample includes about 280,000 clones, with 89% observed a single time. Together, the top ten hold less than 1% of the sample. Sequencing was performed on peripheral blood. The receptors here all came from a woman in her 40s who had recovered from COVID-19.

The rearrangement uses TRBV19 and TRBJ2-5; 9 bases agree with TRBD2. This CDR3 is 13 amino acids long. Losses at the gene ends were 7 bases for V and 5 bases for J; bases not matched to a gene: 5. The germline gives CDR1 LNHDA, CDR2 SQIVND (reference sequence). The CDR3 DNA is TGTGCCAGTAAGGCTAGCGGGAAGGAGACCCAGTACTTC. Encoded protein: CASKASGKETQYF.

This clone was seen only once. V usage is TRBV19 and J usage is TRBJ2-5; 13 nucleotides match TRBD2. This CDR3 is built from 16 residues. V lost 10 bases and J lost 5; bases outside the gene matches: 13. Germline CDR1 is LNHDA and CDR2 is SQIVND (reference sequence). In DNA, the CDR3 is TGTGCCACCACTACTAGCGGGAGGGCCCGGGGGGAGACCCAGTACTTC. The encoded protein is CATTTSGRARGETQYF.

The chain joins TRBV30 to TRBJ1-2; possibly TRBD1 for D (6 bases). The CDR3 runs to 14 residues. Germline V gives CDR1 GTSNPN, CDR2 SVGIG (reference sequence). V lost 1 base, J lost 0 bases, and 9 bases lay in between. The CDR3 sequence is CAWSGTVANYGYTF. The CDR3 DNA is TGTGCCTGGAGTGGGACAGTCGCTAACTATGGCTACACCTTC.

This clone was recorded only once. Written as DNA, the CDR3 is TGTGCCAGCAGCAAAGCCGGCAGGATCGACGAGCAGTACTTC. Protein sequence: CASSKAGRIDEQYF. This chain joins TRBV21-1 and TRBJ2-7; the tabulated D call, TRBD1, remains unverified against the DNA. TRBV21-1 is noted as a pseudogene. The CDR3 sequence is 14 residues long.

J is TRBJ2-3 and V is TRBV6-4; 9 bases line up with TRBD1. The CDR3 spans 15 residues. V trimming: 2 bases; J trimming: 3 bases; junction bases outside the gene matches: 3. The germline gives CDR1 MRHNA, CDR2 SNTAGT. CDR3 sequence (DNA): TGTGCCAGCAGTGACCGACAGGGGGGGACAGATACGCAGTATTTT. Its translation is CASSDRQGGTDTQYF.

The chain combines TRBV25-1 with TRBJ2-1; maybe TRBD1 (5 bases). CDR3 length: 15 residues. Per germline, CDR1 MGHDK and CDR2 SYGVNS. V shed 5 bases and J shed 9 bases, with 20 bases lying between them. The CDR3 DNA follows: TGTGCCAGCAGTCGTGAAGGGGATTGGTTTGGTGAGCAGTTCTTC. Translated, it gives CASSREGDWFGEQFF.

This clone was counted once. The gene calls are TRBV3-1 (or the pseudogene TRBV3-2) and TRBJ1-1, with TRBD1 matching 10 bases. Germline V gene data show CDR1 as LGHDT and CDR2 as YNNKEL (reference sequence). V shed 4 bases, J shed 8 bases, and the junction held 19 bases outside the gene matches. The CDR3 runs 18 residues. As DNA, the CDR3 is TGTGCCAGCAGCCCAGGGGGACGACAGGGGGCATTCCTTGGGGAAGCTTTCTTT. As protein: CASSPGGRQGAFLGEAFF.

The V gene is TRBV28, the J gene TRBJ2-7; 12 positions match TRBD2. CDR1 is MDHEN, CDR2 SYDVKM, per germline. J was trimmed by 0 bases and V by 6 bases; bases with no gene match: 3. This CDR3 is 15 amino acids long. The CDR3: CASSPGLAGSYEQYF. The CDR3 nucleotides are TGTGCCAGCAGCCCGGGACTAGCGGGCTCCTACGAGCAGTACTTC.

Here the CDR3 reads CASSVGQSANTGELFF. The CDR3 DNA sequence: TGTGCCAGCAGCGTAGGACAGTCCGCGAACACCGGGGAGCTGTTTTTT. The V gene is TRBV9, the J gene TRBJ2-2; TRBD1 might be the D (5 bases). In germline, CDR1 is SGDLS, CDR2 YYNGEE. The length of the CDR3 is 16 residues. Deletions cut 0 bases from V and 0 bases from J, with 9 bases between.

The gene calls are TRBV10-3 and TRBJ1-5; 8 nucleotides line up with TRBD1. This CDR3 spans 17 amino acids. The germline gives CDR1 ENHRY, CDR2 SYGVKD. After removal of 3 bases from V and 1 base from J, the junction contained 8 bases not matched to a gene. In DNA, the CDR3 is TGTGCCATCAGTGATTCGGCAGGGGGCGCGAGCAATCAGCCCCAGCATTTT. It is translated as CAISDSAGGASNQPQHF.

The CDR3 DNA sequence: TGTGCCAGCACCACCAGGTTCAGGGGAGAAGAGACCCAGTACTTC. It encodes CASTTRFRGEETQYF. J is TRBJ2-5 and V is TRBV6-5; D might be TRBD1 (6 bases). The CDR3 is 15 residues long. Germline V lookup: CDR1 MNHEY, CDR2 SVGAGI. Between the trimmed V and J ends, which lost 7 bases and 3 bases, there was a span of 18 bases.

V and J are TRBV19 and TRBJ1-5; 7 nucleotides align to TRBD1. V lost 7 bases to trimming and J lost 6 bases; unmatched junction nucleotides: 9. The CDR3 spans 14 residues. Looked up from germline, CDR1 is LNHDA and CDR2 is SQIVND (reference sequence). The CDR3 here is CASMETGMGQPQHF. The CDR3 DNA follows: TGTGCCAGTATGGAGACAGGGATGGGTCAGCCCCAGCATTTT.

The J gene is TRBJ2-7, the V gene TRBV30; possible D gene TRBD1, 6 bases. V was pared by 5 bases and J by 7 bases, with 18 bases between. The CDR3 consists of 13 residues. Per germline, CDR1 GTSNPN and CDR2 SVGIG (reference sequence). This chain's CDR3 is CAWSVEGEREQYF. The CDR3 nucleotides are TGTGCCTGGTCTGTCGAGGGGGAAAGAGAGCAGTACTTC.

The chain recombines TRBV7-2 with TRBJ2-3, with 14 bases lining up with TRBD2. CDR1 SGHTA and CDR2 FQGNSA come from the germline V gene. The CDR3 contains 18 residues. With V trimmed by 0 bases and J by 1 base, 3 bases remained unmatched. The CDR3 protein is CASSLARLAGGGTDTQYF. The CDR3 DNA is TGTGCCAGCAGCTTAGCGCGACTAGCGGGAGGGGGCACAGATACGCAGTATTTT.

This clone occurred a few times. The gene calls are TRBV20-1 and TRBJ2-3; 10 bases line up with TRBD2. The junction had 3 bases not matched to a gene; V was cut back by 3 bases and J by 0 bases. Germline V lookup: CDR1 DFQATT, CDR2 SNEGSKA (reference sequence). The CDR3 is 15 amino acids. The CDR3 loop reads CSASLGLASTDTQYF. CDR3 nucleotides: TGCAGTGCTAGTTTGGGACTAGCGAGCACAGATACGCAGTATTTT.

This clone has only a few counts. This chain uses TRBV4-1 with TRBJ2-7; 7 bases align to TRBD1. The CDR3 contains 14 residues. V lost 4 bases, J lost 4 bases, and 7 bases stayed unmatched. Germline CDR1 and CDR2: MGHRA and YSYEKL. The CDR3 region is CASSRDTGVYEQYF. The CDR3 DNA sequence: TGCGCCAGCAGCCGGGATACAGGGGTTTACGAGCAGTACTTC.

The chain is built from TRBV7-3 and TRBJ2-1; the D gene is possibly TRBD1 (6 bases). In germline, CDR1 is SGHTA, CDR2 FQGTGA. CDR3 size: 11 residues. Trimming removed 5 bases at V and 8 bases at J, with 7 bases between. The CDR3 sequence: CASSPGDEQFF. CDR3 DNA: TGTGCCAGCAGCCCAGGGGATGAGCAGTTCTTC.

V usage is TRBV24-1 and J usage is TRBJ2-2; 9 nucleotides align to TRBD2. V was pared by 6 bases and J by 4 bases, with 5 bases of the junction left unmatched. Germline V gene data show CDR1 as KGHDR and CDR2 as SFDVKD. The CDR3 spans 15 residues. The CDR3 DNA reads TGTGCCACCAGTTCGGCGGGGGGGGTCACCGGGGAGCTGTTTTTT. Its translation is CATSSAGGVTGELFF.

The chain recombines TRBV7-9 with TRBJ2-1; 7 nucleotides align to TRBD1. CDR1 and CDR2 from the germline V gene are SEHNR and FQNEAQ (reference sequence). Trimming took 4 bases from V and 5 from J; bases not matched to a gene: 2. The CDR3 sequence is 13 residues long. The DNA of the CDR3 is TGTGCCAGCAGCTGGACAGGAGACAATGAGCAGTTCTTC. This codes for CASSWTGDNEQFF. The variable domain in full, with the rest retrieved from reference TRBV7-9 and TRBJ2-1, is DTGVSQNPRHKITKRGQNVTFRCDPISEHNRLYWYRQTLGQGPEFLTYFQNEAQLEKSRLLSDRFSAERPKGSFSTLEIQRTEQGDSAMYLCASSWTGDNEQFFGPGTRLTVL.

The J gene is TRBJ2-7, the V gene TRBV7-2; no firm D call. V was trimmed by 4 bases and J by 2 bases, leaving 9 bases between them. Germline assignment: CDR1 SGHTA and CDR2 FQGNSA. This CDR3 is built from 13 residues. The CDR3 reads CASSWAGTYEQYF. In DNA, the CDR3 is TGTGCCAGCAGCTGGGCCGGAACCTACGAGCAGTACTTC.

This clone has just one count. The V and J genes are TRBV14 and TRBJ2-1, with 14 positions matching TRBD2. Unmatched junction bases numbered 8, after V lost 4 bases and J lost 9 bases. The CDR3 is 16 residues long. Per germline, CDR1 SGHDN and CDR2 FVKESK. The CDR3 loop reads CASSPQGLAGVSEQFF. In nucleotides, the CDR3 is TGTGCCAGCAGCCCGCAGGGACTAGCGGGAGTGTCTGAGCAGTTCTTC.